The clone carrying this T cell receptor (beta chain) was seen once. The sample comes from a study of cytomegalovirus exposure and HLA in healthy donors. Study-level information: As released early, the data held 80 million to 90 million unique TCRs from HLA-typed donors.

V was pared by 1 base and J by 4 bases, with 5 bases between. The CDR3 totals 13 residues. CDR1 is SGHTA, CDR2 FQGNSA, per germline. It was with 60 Vbeta and 13 Jbeta primers that the PCR ran. Clones were sequenced by immunoSEQ multiplex PCR, and TCRdb holds only the in-frame ones, with some missing. The data show 200,000 to 300,000 clones, around four fifths seen once. The sample was PBMCs. J is TRBJ2-1 and V is TRBV7-2, with no clear D. The receptor's source is a woman aged 35 to 49 in good health and CMV-seropositive. The CDR3 loop reads CASSLGSYNEQFF. The DNA for the CDR3 is TGTGCCAGCAGCTTAGGCAGTTACAATGAGCAGTTCTTC.